The 18 T cell receptor beta chains below come from one sample, sequenced in a study of T cells in women clearing cervical HPV infection. Assay: immunoSEQ multiplex PCR; the TCRdb copy retains only in-frame clones and omits some. Its listing shows 30,000 to 50,000 clones. The sequenced sample consisted of blood buffy coat. The receptor source for this set is a woman aged 18-69 years with a cervical HPV16 infection that either progressed to CIN3+ or cleared (not recorded which).

Notes on this clone: The read terminates 3 residues ahead of where the CDR3 ends, so the germline J gene completes it. The rearrangement joins TRBV9 to TRBJ1-3, with 7 positions matching TRBD1. CDR1 and CDR2 (germline): SGDLS, YYNGEE. This CDR3 is 14 amino acids long. Unmatched junction bases numbered 7, after V lost 6 bases and J lost 4 bases. CDR3 amino acids: CASTTGTGGNTIYF. The CDR3 DNA, read in part, is TGTGCCAGCACGACAGGGACTGGAGGAAACACC.

For this clone: Read coverage stops 3 residues before the CDR3 terminus; the germline J gene supplies the remainder. This chain uses TRBV6-2 or TRBV6-3 with TRBJ2-2; TRBD2 agrees at 11 bases. The ends lost 7 bases at V and 3 bases at J; junction bases unmatched: 4. CDR1 is MNHEY, CDR2 SVGEGT, per germline. This CDR3 is 15 amino acids long. CDR3 residues: CASTSGGTHTGELFF. The sequenced CDR3 bases are TGTGCCAGCACTAGCGGGGGGACCCACACCGGGGAG.

Remarks on this clone: The read terminates 3 residues before the CDR3 end, so the remaining end is supplied by the germline J gene. This chain joins TRBV2 and TRBJ2-7; 10 bases align to TRBD2. In germline, CDR1 is SNHLY, CDR2 FYNNEI. Unmatched junction bases numbered 11, after V lost 6 bases and J lost 0 bases. The length of the CDR3 is 17 residues. The CDR3 bases that were read are TGTGCCAGCAGCCGCGGGGGGGTAGCGGGGGGCTCCTACGAG. Protein product: CASSRGGVAGGSYE. The full CDR3 protein reads CASSRGGVAGGSYEQYF.

Incomplete CDR3 DNA: TGCAGTGCTAGTTCTAGCGGCTACGAG. This encodes CSASSSGYE. In full, the CDR3 reads CSASSSGYEQYF. This sequence joins TRBV20-1 and TRBJ2-7, with 7 bases aligning to TRBD2. Sequencing ends 3 residues short of the CDR3 end; the germline J gene provides the rest. V lost 3 bases and J lost 3; bases outside the gene matches: 2. CDR1 is DFQATT, CDR2 SNEGSKA, per germline (reference sequence). The CDR3 sequence is 12 residues long.

Concerning this clone itself: The CDR3 goes on 3 residues after the read ends, and that part is filled in from the germline J gene. This chain joins TRBV5-1 and TRBJ1-1, with no clear D. From germline, CDR1 is SGHRS and CDR2 YFSETQ. CDR3 length: 16 residues. Trimming stripped 0 bases from V and 4 bases from J, with 16 bases between. The sequenced part of the CDR3 DNA is TGCGCCAGCAGCTTGGGTGCCGGGGTCGCGGGCACTGAA. Its protein is CASSLGAGVAGTE. The whole CDR3 sequence reads CASSLGAGVAGTEAFF.

About this clone: The missing CDR3 end, 3 residues past where the read stops, is filled in from the germline J gene. V is TRBV5-1 and J is TRBJ2-7; the D is unclear. V lost 1 base to trimming and J lost 1 base, with 12 bases between them. The CDR3 is 15 amino acids. Germline V gene lookup returns CDR1 SGHRS and CDR2 YFSETQ. CDR3 DNA, as far as it was read: TGCGCCAGCAGCTTGAACGCGCCTGGTTCCTACGAG. Its translation is CASSLNAPGSYE. The whole CDR3 sequence reads CASSLNAPGSYEQYF.

The CDR3 region is CASRPLAGQETQYF. Partial CDR3 DNA: TGTGCCAGCAGACCGCTAGCGGGGCAAGAGACC. The chain links TRBV5-6 to TRBJ2-5; 9 nucleotides line up with TRBD2. The sequenced fragment ends 3 residues before the CDR3 boundary, so the rest is inferred from the germline J gene. After removal of 5 bases from V and 2 bases from J, the junction contained 4 bases not matched to a gene. This CDR3 is 14 amino acids long. Germline V gene sequence: CDR1 SGHDT, CDR2 YYEEEE.

Incomplete CDR3 DNA: TGTGCCAGCAGAGGGACAGGGCAGTCCTACGAG. This translates into CASRGTGQSYE. The CDR3, in full, reads CASRGTGQSYEQYF. The chain carries TRBV2 and TRBJ2-7; 9 bases map to TRBD1. The read ends 3 residues before the CDR3 terminus; that terminus is restored from the germline J gene. V lost 6 bases and J lost 1; bases outside the gene matches: 4. Germline lookup yields CDR1 SNHLY and CDR2 FYNNEI. This CDR3 is built from 14 residues.

To note about this clone: Sequencing ends 3 residues short of the CDR3 end; the germline J gene provides the rest. The J gene is TRBJ2-7, the V gene TRBV14, with 8 bases fitting TRBD2. Germline V gene sequence: CDR1 SGHDN, CDR2 FVKESK. This CDR3 is 13 amino acids long. J was trimmed by 6 bases and V by 6 bases; bases with no gene match: 7. Partial CDR3 DNA: TGTGCCAGCAGACGTAGCGGGGTCCGCGAG. It translates to CASRRSGVRE. The CDR3 in full is CASRRSGVREQYF.

Concerning this clone: Sequencing ends 3 residues short of the CDR3 end; the germline J gene provides the rest. The rearrangement links TRBV5-4 to TRBJ2-5; the D is unclear. V was shortened by 2 bases and J by 5 bases, with 19 bases between the two germline ends. The CDR3 consists of 16 residues. CDR1 and CDR2 (germline): SGHNT, YYREEE (reference sequence). The CDR3 sequence: CASSFGSPFSGETQYF. CDR3 bases read: TGTGCCAGCAGCTTCGGTAGCCCCTTTTCTGGGGAGACC.

On this clone itself: The CDR3 extends 3 residues past the end of the read, so its final part is completed from the germline J gene. The chain links TRBV20-1 to TRBJ1-5; 7 nucleotides agree with TRBD1. This CDR3 has 18 residues. V dropped 4 bases and J dropped 6; count of bases not matched to a gene: 21. In germline, CDR1 is DFQATT, CDR2 SNEGSKA (reference sequence). The CDR3 reads CSATPSMGQRIPSQPQHF. CDR3 DNA (partial): TGCAGTGCTACACCATCTATGGGACAGAGAATACCGAGTCAGCCC.

Remarks on this clone: The read stops 3 residues short of the end of the CDR3; the missing end is completed from the germline J gene. This chain joins TRBV20-1 and TRBJ2-3, with D possibly TRBD2 on 6 matching bases. This CDR3 spans 12 amino acids. The ends were cut back, 6 bases at V and 6 bases at J, with 13 bases in the middle. The germline CDR1 and CDR2 sequences are DFQATT and SNEGSKA (reference sequence). The covered CDR3 bases are TGCAGTGCGGGCGGGACTGTCGATACG. Translation: CSAGGTVDT. The whole CDR3 sequence reads CSAGGTVDTQYF.

Concerning this clone itself: Coverage ceases 3 residues before the CDR3 finishes, and the germline J gene fills in the end. The chain carries TRBV5-1 and TRBJ2-3; 7 bases line up with TRBD2. Per the germline V gene, CDR1 is SGHRS and CDR2 is YFSETQ. The junction had 2 bases not matched to a gene; V was cut back by 4 bases and J by 3 bases. The CDR3 has 13 amino acids. The CDR3 sequence: CASSLGGTDTQYF. The CDR3 bases that were read are TGCGCCAGCAGCCTGGGAGGGACAGATACG.

In the case of this clone: Read data end 3 residues before the CDR3 end; the end is taken from the germline J gene. The gene calls are TRBV5-1 and TRBJ1-1, with D perhaps matching TRBD1 (5 bases). The CDR3 is made up of 12 amino acids. CDR1 SGHRS and CDR2 YFSETQ come from the germline V gene. V was shortened by 5 bases and J by 6 bases, with 11 bases between the two germline ends. CDR3 region: CASRDKRAEAFF. The CDR3 bases that were read are TGCGCCAGCAGGGACAAACGGGCTGAA.

Partial CDR3 DNA: TGTGCCAGCAGTGGCAGACAGGGGAATTCACCC. Translated, it gives CASSGRQGNSP. The entire CDR3 is CASSGRQGNSPLHF. The V gene is TRBV6-1, the J gene TRBJ1-6; 8 bases match TRBD1. The CDR3 extends 3 residues past the end of the read, so its final part is completed from the germline J gene. The ends lost 4 bases at V and 7 bases at J; junction bases unmatched: 3. The CDR3 has 14 residues. CDR1 MNHNS and CDR2 SASEGT come from the germline V gene.

About this clone itself: The read comes to an end 3 residues before the CDR3 does, leaving the germline J gene to fill in the end. The rearrangement links TRBV14 to TRBJ1-4; D call uncertain. The germline V gene has CDR1 SGHDN and CDR2 FVKESK. The V gene lost 0 bases and the J gene lost 4 bases, with 12 bases spanning the gap. The CDR3 contains 16 residues. This chain's CDR3 is CASSQDHRVGNEKLFF. CDR3 bases read: TGTGCCAGCAGCCAAGATCACCGGGTAGGTAATGAAAAA.

In regard to this clone: The CDR3 end is not reached by the read, which stops 3 residues before it; the germline J gene fills it in. The V and J genes are TRBV15 and TRBJ2-7, with D hard to call. This CDR3 contains 14 residues. The V and J ends lost 0 bases and 0 bases respectively, with 6 bases between them. Germline V gene lookup returns CDR1 LNHNV and CDR2 YYDKDF (reference sequence). CDR3 residues: CATSREGLSYEQYF. CDR3 bases read: TGTGCCACCAGCAGAGAAGGCCTCTCCTACGAG. Full variable domain (outside the CDR3, taken from reference TRBV15 and TRBJ2-7): DAMVIQNPRYQVTQFGKPVTLSCSQTLNHNVMYWYQQKSSQAPKLLFHYYDKDFNNEADTPDNFQSRRPNTSFCFLDIRSPGLGDTAMYLCATSREGLSYEQYFGPGTRLTVT.

In the case of this clone: The CDR3 end falls 3 residues outside the read, so it is completed with the germline J gene. This chain links TRBV7-2 with TRBJ2-7, with D unclear. Trimming cost V 6 bases and J 4 bases, with 16 bases left between them. CDR3 length: 14 residues. Germline V gene sequence: CDR1 SGHTA, CDR2 FQGNSA. The CDR3 DNA, read in part, is TGTGCCAGCAGTCAAAGTGGGCCCCGGTACGAG. Its protein product is CASSQSGPRYE. The entire CDR3 is CASSQSGPRYEQYF.